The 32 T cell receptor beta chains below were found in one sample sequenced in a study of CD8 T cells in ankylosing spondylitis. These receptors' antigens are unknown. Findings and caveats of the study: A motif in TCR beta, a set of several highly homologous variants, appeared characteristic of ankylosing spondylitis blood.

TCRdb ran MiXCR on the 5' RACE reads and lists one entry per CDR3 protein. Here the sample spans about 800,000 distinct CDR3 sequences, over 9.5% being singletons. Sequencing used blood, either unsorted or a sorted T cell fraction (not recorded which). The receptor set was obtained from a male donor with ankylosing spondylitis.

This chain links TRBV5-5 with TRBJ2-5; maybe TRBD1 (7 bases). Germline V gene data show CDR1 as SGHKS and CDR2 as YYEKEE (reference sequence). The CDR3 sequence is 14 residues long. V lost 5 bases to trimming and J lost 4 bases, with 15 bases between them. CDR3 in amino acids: CASRAGQGGETQYF. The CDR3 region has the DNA TGTGCCAGCAGGGCCGGGCAGGGGGGAGAGACCCAGTACTTC.

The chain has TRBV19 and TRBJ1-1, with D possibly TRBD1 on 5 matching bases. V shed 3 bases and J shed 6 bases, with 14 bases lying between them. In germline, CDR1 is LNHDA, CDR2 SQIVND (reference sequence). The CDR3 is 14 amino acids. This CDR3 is CASSMVDGAPEAFF. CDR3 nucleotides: TGTGCCAGTAGTATGGTGGATGGGGCCCCTGAAGCTTTCTTT.

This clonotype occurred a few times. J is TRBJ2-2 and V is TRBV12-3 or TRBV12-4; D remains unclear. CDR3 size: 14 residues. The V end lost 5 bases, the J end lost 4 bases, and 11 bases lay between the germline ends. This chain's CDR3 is CASSPERRTGELFF. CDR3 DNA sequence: TGTGCCAGCAGTCCCGAAAGGCGCACCGGGGAGCTGTTTTTT.

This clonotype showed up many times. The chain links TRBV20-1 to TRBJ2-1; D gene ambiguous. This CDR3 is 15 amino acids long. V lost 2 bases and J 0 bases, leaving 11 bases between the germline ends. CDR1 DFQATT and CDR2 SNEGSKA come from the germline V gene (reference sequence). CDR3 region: CSARMRKSSYNEQFF. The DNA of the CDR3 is TGCAGTGCTAGAATGAGGAAGAGCTCCTACAATGAGCAGTTCTTC.

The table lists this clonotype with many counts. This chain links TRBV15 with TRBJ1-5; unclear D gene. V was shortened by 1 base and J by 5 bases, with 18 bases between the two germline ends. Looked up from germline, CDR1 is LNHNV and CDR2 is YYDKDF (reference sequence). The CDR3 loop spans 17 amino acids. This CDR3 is CATSRGFSVQEDQPQHF. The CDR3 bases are TGTGCCACCAGCAGAGGTTTCAGTGTCCAGGAAGATCAGCCCCAGCATTTT.

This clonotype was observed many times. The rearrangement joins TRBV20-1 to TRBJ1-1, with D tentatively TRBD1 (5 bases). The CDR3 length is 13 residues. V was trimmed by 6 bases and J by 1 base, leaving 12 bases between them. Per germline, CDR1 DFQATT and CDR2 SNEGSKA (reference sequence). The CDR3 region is CSARGRPNTEAFF. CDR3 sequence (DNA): TGCAGTGCGCGGGGACGGCCGAACACTGAAGCTTTCTTT.

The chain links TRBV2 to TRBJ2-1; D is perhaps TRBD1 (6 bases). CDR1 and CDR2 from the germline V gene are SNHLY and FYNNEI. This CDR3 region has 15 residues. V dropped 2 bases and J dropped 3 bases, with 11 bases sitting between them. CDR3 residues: CASSEFGQSYNEQFF. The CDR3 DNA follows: TGTGCCAGCAGTGAATTCGGACAGAGCTACAATGAGCAGTTCTTC.

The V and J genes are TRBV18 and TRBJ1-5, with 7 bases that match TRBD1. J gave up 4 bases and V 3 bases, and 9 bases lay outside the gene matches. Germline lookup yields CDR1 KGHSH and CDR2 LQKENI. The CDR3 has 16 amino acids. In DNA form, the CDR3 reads TGTGCCAGCTCACCTACCGGGACAGAGATTAATCAGCCCCAGCATTTT. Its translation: CASSPTGTEINQPQHF.

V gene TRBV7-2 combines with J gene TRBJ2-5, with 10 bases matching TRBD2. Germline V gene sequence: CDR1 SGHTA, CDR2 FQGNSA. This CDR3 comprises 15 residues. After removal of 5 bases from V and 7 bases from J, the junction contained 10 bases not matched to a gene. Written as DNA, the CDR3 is TGTGCCAGCAGCCGAACCCTAGCGGGGGTGGTGACCCAGTACTTC. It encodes CASSRTLAGVVTQYF.

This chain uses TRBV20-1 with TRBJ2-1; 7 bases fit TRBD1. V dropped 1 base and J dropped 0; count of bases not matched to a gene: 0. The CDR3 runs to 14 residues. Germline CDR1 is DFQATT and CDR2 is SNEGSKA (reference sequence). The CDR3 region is CSARGDSSYNEQFF. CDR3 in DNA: TGCAGTGCTAGAGGGGACAGCTCCTACAATGAGCAGTTCTTC.

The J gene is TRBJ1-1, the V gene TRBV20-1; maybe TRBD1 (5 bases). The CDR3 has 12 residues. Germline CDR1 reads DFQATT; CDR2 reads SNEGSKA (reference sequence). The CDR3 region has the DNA TGCGCCCGGACACGAGCGAACACTGAAGCTTTCTTT. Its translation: CARTRANTEAFF.

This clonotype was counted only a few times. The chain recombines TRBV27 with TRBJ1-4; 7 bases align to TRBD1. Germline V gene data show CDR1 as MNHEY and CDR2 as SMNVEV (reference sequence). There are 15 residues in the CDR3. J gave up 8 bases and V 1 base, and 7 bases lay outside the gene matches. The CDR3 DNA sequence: TGTGCCAGCAGTTTATACCCAGGGGGTCGGGAAAAACTGTTTTTT. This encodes CASSLYPGGREKLFF.

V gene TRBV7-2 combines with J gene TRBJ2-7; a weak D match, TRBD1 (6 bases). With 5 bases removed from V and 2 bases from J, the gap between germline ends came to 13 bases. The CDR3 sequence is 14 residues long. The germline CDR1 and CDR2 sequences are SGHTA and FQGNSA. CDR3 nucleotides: TGTGCCAGCAGCGTGGACAGTAACACCTACGAGCAGTACTTC. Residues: CASSVDSNTYEQYF.

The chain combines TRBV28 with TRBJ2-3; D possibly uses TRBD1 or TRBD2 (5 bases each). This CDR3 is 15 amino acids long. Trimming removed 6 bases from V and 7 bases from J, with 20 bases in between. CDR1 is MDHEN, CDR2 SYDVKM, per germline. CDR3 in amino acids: CASSDPGTPTHTQYF. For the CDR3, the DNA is TGTGCCAGCAGCGACCCCGGGACCCCGACCCATACGCAGTATTTT. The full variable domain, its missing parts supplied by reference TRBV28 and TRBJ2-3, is DVKVTQSSRYLVKRTGEKVFLECVQDMDHENMFWYRQDPGLGLRLIYFSYDVKMKEKGDIPEGYSVSREKKERFSLILESASTNQTSMYLCASSDPGTPTHTQYFGPGTRLTVL.

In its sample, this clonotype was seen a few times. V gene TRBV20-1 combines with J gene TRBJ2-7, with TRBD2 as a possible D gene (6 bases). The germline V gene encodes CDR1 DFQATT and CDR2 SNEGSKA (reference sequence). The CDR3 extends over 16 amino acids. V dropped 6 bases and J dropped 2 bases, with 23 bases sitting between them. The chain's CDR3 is CSARTWGGGFAYEQYF. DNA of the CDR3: TGCAGTGCCCGGACGTGGGGAGGTGGGTTTGCCTACGAGCAGTACTTC.

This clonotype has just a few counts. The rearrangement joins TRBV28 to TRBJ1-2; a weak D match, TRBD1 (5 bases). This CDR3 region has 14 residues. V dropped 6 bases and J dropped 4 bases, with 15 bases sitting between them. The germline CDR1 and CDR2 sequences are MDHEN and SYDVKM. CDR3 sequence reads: CASSHGGSGYGYTF. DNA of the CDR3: TGTGCCAGCAGCCACGGGGGGTCGGGCTATGGCTACACCTTC.

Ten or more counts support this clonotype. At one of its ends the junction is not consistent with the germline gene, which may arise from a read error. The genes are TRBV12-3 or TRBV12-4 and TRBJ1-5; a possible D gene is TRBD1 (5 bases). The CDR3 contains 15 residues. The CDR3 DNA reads TGTGCCAGCACTAAATTCCAGGGTAGCGATCAGCCCCAGCATTTT. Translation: CASTKFQGSDQPQHF.

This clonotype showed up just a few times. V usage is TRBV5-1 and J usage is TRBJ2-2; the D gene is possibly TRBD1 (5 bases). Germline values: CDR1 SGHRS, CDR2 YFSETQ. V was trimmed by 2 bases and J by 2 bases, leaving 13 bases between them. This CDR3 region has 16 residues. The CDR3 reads CASSLIETANTGELFF. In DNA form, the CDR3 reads TGCGCCAGCAGCTTAATAGAGACAGCAAACACCGGGGAGCTGTTTTTT.

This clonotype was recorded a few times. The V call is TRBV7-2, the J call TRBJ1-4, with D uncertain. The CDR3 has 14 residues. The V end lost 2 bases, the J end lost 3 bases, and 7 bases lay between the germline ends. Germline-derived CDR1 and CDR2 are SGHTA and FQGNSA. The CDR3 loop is CASSLSTANEKLFF. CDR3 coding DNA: TGTGCCAGCAGCTTAAGCACGGCTAATGAAAAACTGTTTTTT.

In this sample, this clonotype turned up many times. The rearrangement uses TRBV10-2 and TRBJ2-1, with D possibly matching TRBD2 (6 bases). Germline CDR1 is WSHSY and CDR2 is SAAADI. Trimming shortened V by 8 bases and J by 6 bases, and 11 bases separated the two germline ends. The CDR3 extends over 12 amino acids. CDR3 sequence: CASQRVTNEQFF. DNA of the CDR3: TGCGCCAGCCAGCGGGTCACCAATGAGCAGTTCTTC.

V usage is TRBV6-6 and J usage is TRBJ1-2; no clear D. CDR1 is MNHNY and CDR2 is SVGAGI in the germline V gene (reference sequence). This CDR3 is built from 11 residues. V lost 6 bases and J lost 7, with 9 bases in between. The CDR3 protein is CASSPAAGYTF. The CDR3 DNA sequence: TGTGCCAGCAGCCCCGCGGCTGGCTACACCTTC.

The CDR3 nucleotides read TGCGCCAGCAGCGTGGGTGGGGCAGACTACGAGCAGTACTTC. Translation: CASSVGGADYEQYF. V usage is TRBV5-1 and J usage is TRBJ2-7; a possible D gene is TRBD1 (5 bases). The CDR3 has 14 residues. V shed 4 bases and J shed 3 bases, with 14 bases lying between them. Germline-derived CDR1 and CDR2 are SGHRS and YFSETQ. The whole variable domain, remainder taken from reference TRBV5-1 and TRBJ2-7, is KAGVTQTPRYLIKTRGQQVTLSCSPISGHRSVSWYQQTPGQGLQFLFEYFSETQRNKGNFPGRFSGRQFSNSRSEMNVSTLELGDSALYLCASSVGGADYEQYFGPGTRLTVT.

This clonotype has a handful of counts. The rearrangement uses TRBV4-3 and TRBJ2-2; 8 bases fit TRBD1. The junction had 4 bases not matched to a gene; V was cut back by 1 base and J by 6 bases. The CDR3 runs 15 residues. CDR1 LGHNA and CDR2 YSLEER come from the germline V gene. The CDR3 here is CASSQATQGAGELFF. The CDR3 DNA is TGCGCCAGCAGCCAAGCAACACAGGGGGCCGGGGAGCTGTTTTTT.

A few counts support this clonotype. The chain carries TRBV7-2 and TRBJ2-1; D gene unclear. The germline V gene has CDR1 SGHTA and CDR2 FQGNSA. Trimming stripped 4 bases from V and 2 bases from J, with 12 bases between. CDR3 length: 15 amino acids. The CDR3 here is CASSYGWATYNEQFF. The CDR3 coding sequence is TGTGCCAGCAGCTATGGGTGGGCGACCTACAATGAGCAGTTCTTC.

The CDR3 loop is CSVLNGGLGTNEQYF. The CDR3 DNA reads TGCAGCGTTCTAAACGGGGGCCTGGGAACGAACGAGCAGTACTTC. The J gene is TRBJ2-7, the V gene TRBV29-1; D possibly uses TRBD1 or TRBD2 (6 bases each). Trimming stripped 5 bases from V and 5 bases from J, with 22 bases between. CDR1 SQVTM and CDR2 ANQGSEA come from the germline V gene. The CDR3 runs to 15 residues.

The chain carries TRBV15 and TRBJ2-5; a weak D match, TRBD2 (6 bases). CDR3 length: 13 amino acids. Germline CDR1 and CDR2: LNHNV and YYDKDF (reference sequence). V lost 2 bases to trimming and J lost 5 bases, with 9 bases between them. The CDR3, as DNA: TGTGCCACCAGCAGACTCGGAGGGGAGACCCAGTACTTC. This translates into CATSRLGGETQYF. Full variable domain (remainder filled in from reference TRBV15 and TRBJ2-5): DAMVIQNPRYQVTQFGKPVTLSCSQTLNHNVMYWYQQKSSQAPKLLFHYYDKDFNNEADTPDNFQSRRPNTSFCFLDIRSPGLGDTAMYLCATSRLGGETQYFGPGTRLLVL.

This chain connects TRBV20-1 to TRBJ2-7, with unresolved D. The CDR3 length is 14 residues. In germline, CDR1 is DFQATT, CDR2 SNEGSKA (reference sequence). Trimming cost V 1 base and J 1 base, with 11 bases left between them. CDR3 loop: CSARAGSISYEQYF. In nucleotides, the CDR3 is TGCAGTGCTAGAGCGGGCAGCATTTCCTACGAGCAGTACTTC.

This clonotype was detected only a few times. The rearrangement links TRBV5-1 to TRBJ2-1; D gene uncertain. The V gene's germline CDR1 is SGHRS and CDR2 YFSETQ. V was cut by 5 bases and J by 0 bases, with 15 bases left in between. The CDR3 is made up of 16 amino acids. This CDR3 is CASSYQPDHSYNEQFF. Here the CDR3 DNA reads TGCGCCAGCAGTTATCAACCAGACCACTCCTACAATGAGCAGTTCTTC.

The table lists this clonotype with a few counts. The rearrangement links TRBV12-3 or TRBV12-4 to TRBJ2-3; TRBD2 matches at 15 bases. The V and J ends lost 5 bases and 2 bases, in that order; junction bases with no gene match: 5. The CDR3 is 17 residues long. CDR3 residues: CASSPWTSGGDTDTQYF. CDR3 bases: TGTGCCAGCAGTCCCTGGACTAGCGGGGGGGACACAGATACGCAGTATTTT.

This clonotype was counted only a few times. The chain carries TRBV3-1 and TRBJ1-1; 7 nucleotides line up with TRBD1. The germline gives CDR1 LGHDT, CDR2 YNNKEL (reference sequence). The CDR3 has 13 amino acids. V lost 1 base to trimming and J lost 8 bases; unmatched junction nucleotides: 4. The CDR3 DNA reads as TGTGCCAGCAGCCAAGGGTGGGACAGAGAAGCTTTCTTT. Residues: CASSQGWDREAFF.

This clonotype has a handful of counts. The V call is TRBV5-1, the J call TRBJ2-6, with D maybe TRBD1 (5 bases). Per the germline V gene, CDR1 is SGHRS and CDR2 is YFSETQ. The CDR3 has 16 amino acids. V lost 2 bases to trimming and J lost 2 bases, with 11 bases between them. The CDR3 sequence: CASSLGDRAGANVLTF. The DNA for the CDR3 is TGCGCCAGCAGCTTAGGCGACAGAGCTGGGGCCAACGTCCTGACTTTC.

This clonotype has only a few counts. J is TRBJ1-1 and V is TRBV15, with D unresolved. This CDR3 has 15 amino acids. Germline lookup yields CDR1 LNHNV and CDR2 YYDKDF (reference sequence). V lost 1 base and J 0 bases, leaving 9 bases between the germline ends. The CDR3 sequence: CATSRAQAMNTEAFF. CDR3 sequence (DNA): TGTGCCACCAGCAGAGCCCAGGCTATGAACACTGAAGCTTTCTTT. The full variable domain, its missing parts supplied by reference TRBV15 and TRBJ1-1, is DAMVIQNPRYQVTQFGKPVTLSCSQTLNHNVMYWYQQKSSQAPKLLFHYYDKDFNNEADTPDNFQSRRPNTSFCFLDIRSPGLGDTAMYLCATSRAQAMNTEAFFGQGTRLTVV.